This is a list of T cell receptor beta chains from one sample in a study of circulating tumor DNA in untreated peripheral T-cell lymphoma. The method was immunoSEQ multiplex PCR; TCRdb's version includes in-frame clones alone and lacks a portion of them. Of 1,100 or so clones listed, approximately 84% were seen once; the top ten hold 5.1%. The material sequenced was tumor tissue. These receptors were obtained from a human donor with peripheral T-cell lymphoma. Each CDR3 is given with its conserved first and last residue. D genes are given only for firm matches. Expanded clones are given a class, and other clones once, few, many or no size at all.

abundance: .
d_gene: TRBD1
v_gene: TRBV6-8
j_gene: TRBJ1-2
CDR3aa: CASSYTGGSGYTF
CDR3nt: TGTGCCAGCAGTTACACAGGGGGCTCTGGCTACACCTTC

abundance: .
d_gene: .
v_gene: TRBV30
j_gene: TRBJ2-2
CDR3aa: CAWSNTGELFF
CDR3nt: TGTGCCTGGAGTAACACCGGGGAGCTGTTTTTT

abundance: .
d_gene: .
v_gene: TRBV19
j_gene: TRBJ2-3
CDR3aa: CASSEGFTDTQYF
CDR3nt: TGTGCCAGTAGTGAGGGCTTCACAGATACGCAGTATTTT

abundance: .
d_gene: TRBD2
v_gene: TRBV6-8
j_gene: TRBJ2-7
CDR3aa: CATRSSGLYEQYF
CDR3nt: TGTGCCACCCGTTCTAGCGGACTCTACGAGCAGTACTTC

abundance: .
d_gene: TRBD1
v_gene: TRBV15
j_gene: TRBJ2-5
CDR3aa: CATSSQTGARETQYF
CDR3nt: TGTGCCACCAGCAGTCAGACAGGGGCTCGAGAGACCCAGTACTTC

abundance: .
d_gene: .
v_gene: TRBV19
j_gene: TRBJ1-1
CDR3aa: CASSMLDSEAFF
CDR3nt: TGTGCCAGTAGTATGTTGGACAGCGAAGCTTTCTTT

abundance: .
d_gene: .
v_gene: TRBV7-8
j_gene: TRBJ1-4
CDR3aa: CASSFGGNEKLFF
CDR3nt: TGTGCCAGCAGCTTTGGAGGGAATGAAAAACTGTTTTTT

abundance: .
d_gene: .
v_gene: TRBV30
j_gene: TRBJ2-7
CDR3aa: CAWSRAGFAYEQYF
CDR3nt: TGTGCCTGGAGTCGGGCGGGATTTGCCTACGAGCAGTACTTC

abundance: .
d_gene: .
v_gene: TRBV6-7
j_gene: TRBJ1-4
CDR3aa: CASSSPKGSEKLFF
CDR3nt: TGTGCCAGCAGTTCCCCGAAGGGGAGCGAAAAACTGTTTTTT

abundance: .
d_gene: TRBD1
v_gene: TRBV30
j_gene: TRBJ2-7
CDR3aa: CAWSFGDRGEQYF
CDR3nt: TGTGCCTGGTCGTTTGGGGACAGGGGCGAGCAGTACTTC

abundance: .
d_gene: .
v_gene: TRBV28
j_gene: TRBJ2-6
CDR3aa: CASSLLTGSGANVLTF
CDR3nt: TGTGCCAGCAGTTTGTTGACAGGCTCTGGGGCCAACGTCCTGACTTTC

abundance: .
d_gene: .
v_gene: TRBV19
j_gene: TRBJ2-3
CDR3aa: CASYSGGHTDTQYF
CDR3nt: TGTGCCAGTTACTCCGGGGGCCATACAGATACGCAGTATTTT

abundance: .
d_gene: .
v_gene: TRBV28
j_gene: TRBJ2-7
CDR3aa: CASSLGGVDYEQYF
CDR3nt: TGTGCCAGCAGTTTAGGAGGGGTTGACTACGAGCAGTACTTC

abundance: few
d_gene: TRBD1
v_gene: TRBV29-1
j_gene: TRBJ2-7
CDR3aa: CSVWDSGSYEQYF
CDR3nt: TGCAGCGTTTGGGACAGTGGGTCCTACGAGCAGTACTTC

abundance: .
d_gene: .
v_gene: TRBV11-3
j_gene: TRBJ1-2
CDR3aa: CASSLNPGHNYGYTF
CDR3nt: TGTGCCAGCAGTCTTAATCCGGGACATAACTATGGCTACACCTTC

abundance: .
d_gene: .
v_gene: TRBV29-1
j_gene: TRBJ1-1
CDR3aa: CSVHRDGTEAFF
CDR3nt: TGCAGCGTTCACCGGGACGGCACTGAAGCTTTCTTT

abundance: .
d_gene: TRBD1
v_gene: TRBV5-1
j_gene: TRBJ2-3
CDR3aa: CASSQKRTGIWPDTQYF
CDR3nt: TGCGCCAGCAGCCAAAAGCGGACAGGGATATGGCCAGATACGCAGTATTTT

abundance: .
d_gene: TRBD2
v_gene: TRBV11-3
j_gene: TRBJ2-7
CDR3aa: CASSALAGGRYEQYF
CDR3nt: TGTGCCAGCAGCGCACTAGCGGGAGGCCGATACGAGCAGTACTTC

abundance: once
d_gene: TRBD1
v_gene: TRBV10-2
j_gene: TRBJ1-6
CDR3aa: CASSEPDRVYSPLHF
CDR3nt: TGCGCCAGCAGTGAGCCAGACAGGGTATATTCACCCCTCCACTTT

abundance: .
d_gene: .
v_gene: TRBV7-6
j_gene: TRBJ2-2
CDR3aa: CASSLLDTRQSSGRYTGELFF
CDR3nt: TGTGCCAGCAGCTTACTAGACACCAGGCAAAGTTCTGGGAGATACACCGGGGAGCTGTTTTTT

abundance: .
d_gene: .
v_gene: TRBV28
j_gene: TRBJ1-1
CDR3aa: CASSFPWEGSTEAFF
CDR3nt: TGTGCCAGCAGTTTCCCCTGGGAAGGGAGCACTGAAGCTTTCTTT

abundance: .
d_gene: .
v_gene: TRBV5-1
j_gene: TRBJ2-3
CDR3aa: CASSLDGATDTQYF
CDR3nt: TGCGCCAGCAGCTTGGATGGCGCAACAGATACGCAGTATTTT

abundance: .
d_gene: TRBD2
v_gene: TRBV11-3
j_gene: TRBJ2-1
CDR3aa: CASSRTSGGAWEEQFF
CDR3nt: TGTGCCAGCAGCCGTACTAGCGGGGGGGCCTGGGAAGAGCAGTTCTTC

abundance: .
d_gene: .
v_gene: TRBV19
j_gene: TRBJ2-1
CDR3aa: CASSITAGLFF
CDR3nt: TGTGCCAGTAGTATTACCGCGGGTCTGTTCTTC

abundance: .
d_gene: TRBD1
v_gene: TRBV6-7
j_gene: TRBJ2-7
CDR3aa: CATGTGYEQYF
CDR3nt: TGTGCCACCGGGACAGGGTACGAGCAGTACTTC